This note documents a single T cell receptor (beta chain) sequence. The data derive from a study of control samples from healthy donors and cancer patients. V was pared by 6 bases and J by 5 bases, with 4 bases of the junction left unmatched. CDR3 length equals 14 residues. Germline CDR1 is SGHAT and CDR2 is FQDESV (reference sequence). Sequencing used immunoSEQ multiplex PCR; TCRdb keeps in-frame clones, though not all of them. The sample has about 180,000 clones, 90% seen once. This sequence originates from a woman aged 50 to 65 in good health. The sequencing input was blood. The chain is built from TRBV11-1 and TRBJ1-6; 7 nucleotides line up with TRBD1. The CDR3 region is CASRTGTDNSPLHF. CDR3 DNA: TGTGCCAGCAGAACCGGGACAGATAATTCACCCCTCCACTTT.